This T cell receptor (beta chain) was documented in a study of long-term antiretroviral therapy in people with HIV. Study-level background: The study's earliest collections predate the 2015 immediate-ART recommendation by about a decade.

V dropped 1 base and J dropped 2 bases, with 10 bases sitting between them. Germline CDR1 reads LGHNA; CDR2 reads YSLEER. The CDR3 has 15 amino acids. Survey-level resolution applied to immunoSEQ assay v3.0. The sequencing target was about 35,000-55,000 T-cell genomes per sample. The assay was immunoSEQ multiplex PCR, and TCRdb's table has in-frame clones only and misses some. In the table there are some 28,000 clones, roughly 80% of which are singletons. In the case of this clone: As yet, its antigen is unknown.

Study-level findings and limits: From the mid-2000s to the late 2010s, blood was obtained, possibly while participants received older ART regimens. Dominant in the repertoire at all time points were clones expanded before ART.

The input for sequencing was unsorted PBMCs, taken 0.3 years after starting antiretroviral therapy. V is TRBV4-3 and J is TRBJ2-3; D may be TRBD1 or TRBD2 (5 bases each). The TCR sequence derives from a man aged 40-50 years with HIV. The CDR3 DNA is TGCGCCAGCAGCCAAGCGGGACCGATCACAGATACGCAGTATTTT. Translating it yields CASSQAGPITDTQYF.